The 20 T cell receptor beta chains below all came from one sample that was sequenced in a study of early T cells in non-severe SARS-CoV-2 infection. TCRdb re-called the 5' RACE reads with MiXCR, one entry per CDR3 protein. The profile shows 40,000 or so distinct CDR3 sequences, around 5.4% of them singletons. The starting material was whole blood, obtained at baseline. The source of these receptors is an adult who was a healthcare worker with PCR-confirmed SARS-CoV-2 infection or an uninfected control (not recorded which).

This clonotype appeared many times. This chain uses TRBV9 with TRBJ1-1, with D possibly TRBD1 on 5 matching bases. V was trimmed by 4 bases and J by 0 bases, leaving 13 bases between them. Germline V lookup: CDR1 SGDLS, CDR2 YYNGEE. The CDR3 runs to 15 residues. CDR3 in amino acids: CASSPQGNVNTEAFF. The CDR3 nucleotides read TGTGCCAGCAGCCCTCAGGGAAATGTGAACACTGAAGCTTTCTTT.

There are many counts of this clonotype. The rearrangement joins TRBV4-2 to TRBJ2-1; 8 nucleotides match TRBD2. The CDR3 is 22 amino acids. Germline CDR1 LGHNA, CDR2 YNFKEQ. V shed 1 base and J 0 bases; nucleotides not matched to a gene: 20. This chain's CDR3 is CASSQAGVPGLEAPASYNEQFF. CDR3 sequence (DNA): TGTGCCAGCAGCCAAGCGGGGGTCCCGGGACTAGAAGCTCCCGCCTCCTACAATGAGCAGTTCTTC.

At least ten counts were recorded for this clonotype. V gene TRBV20-1 combines with J gene TRBJ2-7, with 13 bases fitting TRBD2. The V segment lost 4 bases and the J segment 3 bases; nucleotides outside the gene matches: 9. The CDR3 spans 16 residues. Germline V gives CDR1 DFQATT, CDR2 SNEGSKA (reference sequence). Here the CDR3 reads CSATRLAGGGSYEQYF. CDR3 nucleotide sequence: TGCAGTGCTACCCGACTAGCGGGGGGAGGTAGCTACGAGCAGTACTTC.

V gene TRBV6-2 or TRBV6-3 combines with J gene TRBJ2-1; D not resolved. V was trimmed by 3 bases and J by 9 bases, leaving 12 bases between them. Germline V CDR1 and CDR2: MNHEY, SVGEGT. The CDR3 length is 13 residues. As DNA, the CDR3 is TGTGCCAGCAGTTATGGTCTCCTGGGTGAGCAGTTCTTC. It yields the protein CASSYGLLGEQFF.

This clonotype has only a few counts. The chain uses TRBV12-3 or TRBV12-4 and TRBJ1-2, with 7 bases aligning to TRBD1. CDR3 length: 15 amino acids. V lost 3 bases and J lost 4; bases outside the gene matches: 8. In nucleotides, the CDR3 is TGTGCCAGCAGTTTGGGCGGGACAGCTCCCTATGGCTACACCTTC. This gives the protein CASSLGGTAPYGYTF.

This clonotype was counted many times. The CDR3 coding sequence is TGTGCCAGCAGCCCCGTGGGTTTCTCCTACGAGCAGTACTTC. It encodes CASSPVGFSYEQYF. The rearrangement links TRBV6-5 to TRBJ2-7; no definite D call. This CDR3 has 14 amino acids. In germline, CDR1 is MNHEY, CDR2 SVGAGI. The V gene lost 6 bases and the J gene lost 0 bases, with 12 bases spanning the gap.

This clonotype was found many times. The chain couples TRBV5-1 to TRBJ2-7; 11 bases align to TRBD2. J lost 3 bases, V lost 4 bases, and 18 bases had no gene match. Germline V gives CDR1 SGHRS, CDR2 YFSETQ. CDR3 size: 19 residues. CDR3 residues: CASSQRDRRGTSGIYEQYF. CDR3 DNA: TGCGCCAGCAGCCAACGGGACAGGCGTGGGACTAGCGGTATCTACGAGCAGTACTTC.

The table lists this clonotype with many counts. This chain joins TRBV9 and TRBJ2-7; D possibly corresponds to TRBD2 (6 bases). CDR3 size: 15 residues. V lost 3 bases and J 1 base, leaving 14 bases between the germline ends. CDR1 is SGDLS, CDR2 YYNGEE, per germline. CDR3 loop: CASSETGGPSYEQYF. The DNA for the CDR3 is TGTGCCAGCAGCGAGACCGGAGGGCCGTCCTACGAGCAGTACTTC.

This clonotype appeared many times. The chain joins TRBV2 to TRBJ2-1; 14 nucleotides line up with TRBD2. Per the germline V gene, CDR1 is SNHLY and CDR2 is FYNNEI. J was trimmed by 7 bases and V by 6 bases; bases with no gene match: 17. This CDR3 comprises 19 residues. CDR3 sequence: CASRPGLAGGIRSMNEQFF. CDR3 sequence (DNA): TGTGCCAGCAGACCCGGACTAGCGGGAGGCATAAGGAGTATGAATGAGCAGTTCTTC.

At least ten counts were recorded for this clonotype. V and J are TRBV7-9 and TRBJ2-1; no clear D. Germline lookup yields CDR1 SEHNR and CDR2 FQNEAQ (reference sequence). The CDR3 has 15 residues. V was trimmed by 1 base and J by 6 bases, leaving 13 bases between them. The CDR3 DNA follows: TGTGCCAGCAGCTTAGGGCCTTCTATATCCAATGAGCAGTTCTTC. Protein sequence: CASSLGPSISNEQFF.

The chain links TRBV5-6 to TRBJ2-3, with 10 positions matching TRBD1. The V segment lost 4 bases and the J segment 6 bases; nucleotides outside the gene matches: 8. Germline CDR1 is SGHDT and CDR2 is YYEEEE. CDR3 length: 15 amino acids. For the CDR3, the DNA is TGTGCCAGCAGCATCTGGGACAGGGGTGGGGATACGCAGTATTTT. This sequence encodes CASSIWDRGGDTQYF.

This clonotype was observed many times. This chain connects TRBV18 to TRBJ1-2; D is ambiguous. The CDR3 has 13 residues. CDR1 is KGHSH, CDR2 LQKENI, per germline. V lost 2 bases and J lost 5, with 9 bases in between. The CDR3 coding sequence is TGTGCCAGCTCACCAGCAACGGAGTATGGCTACACCTTC. This encodes CASSPATEYGYTF.

This clonotype occurred many times. The V call is TRBV12-3 or TRBV12-4, the J call TRBJ2-6; 11 bases are shared with TRBD1. CDR3 length equals 18 residues. V lost 5 bases to trimming and J lost 0 bases; unmatched junction nucleotides: 6. CDR3 in amino acids: CASSVGTGGFSGANVLTF. In DNA form, the CDR3 reads TGTGCCAGCAGTGTCGGGACAGGGGGGTTCTCTGGGGCCAACGTCCTGACTTTC.

Details on this clonotype: Since a much larger clone is just one base distant, this may be a read error. CDR3 nucleotide sequence: TGTGCCAGCAGCCAAGAAACCAACTCTGGAAACACCATATATTTT. The encoded protein is CASSQETNSGNTIYF. The V call is TRBV4-2, the J call TRBJ1-3; no clear D. Per the germline V gene, CDR1 is LGHNA and CDR2 is YNFKEQ. With 0 bases removed from V and 0 bases from J, the gap between germline ends came to 6 bases. This CDR3 has 15 residues.

A few counts support this clonotype. The chain uses TRBV27 and TRBJ2-7; possibly TRBD1 for D (6 bases). V shed 6 bases and J shed 3 bases, with 12 bases lying between them. Germline CDR1 reads MNHEY; CDR2 reads SMNVEV (reference sequence). The CDR3 is made up of 13 amino acids. In DNA, the CDR3 is TGTGCCAGCAGATACACAGGGAACTACGAGCAGTACTTC. Protein sequence: CASRYTGNYEQYF.

This clonotype was seen at least ten times. The chain links TRBV24-1 to TRBJ2-5; D possibly corresponds to TRBD2 (6 bases). V lost 3 bases and J lost 4, with 11 bases in between. The V gene's germline CDR1 is KGHDR and CDR2 SFDVKD. The length of the CDR3 is 14 residues. The chain's CDR3 is CATSDATSIETQYF. The CDR3 DNA reads TGTGCCACCAGTGATGCGACTAGTATAGAGACCCAGTACTTC.

The sample holds many counts of this clonotype. The CDR3 nucleotides are TGTGCCAGCAGACCCAAGGGACCGAAGAAGGGGGCCCAGCATTTT. This gives the protein CASRPKGPKKGAQHF. The chain carries TRBV2 and TRBJ1-5; tentatively, D is TRBD1 (6 bases). CDR1 is SNHLY, CDR2 FYNNEI, per germline. Trimming cost V 6 bases and J 11 bases, with 23 bases left between them. The CDR3 is made up of 15 amino acids.

The chain is built from TRBV20-1 and TRBJ1-1; a weak D match, TRBD1 (5 bases). V was cut by 0 bases and J by 11 bases, with 16 bases left in between. The CDR3 runs 13 residues. Germline V lookup: CDR1 DFQATT, CDR2 SNEGSKA (reference sequence). The DNA for the CDR3 is TGCAGTGCTAGAGACCCCGGGGCCCCGGTGGCTTTCTTT. It translates to CSARDPGAPVAFF.

The gene calls are TRBV19 and TRBJ2-3; D is ambiguous. V was shortened by 1 base and J by 13 bases, with 9 bases between the two germline ends. Per germline, CDR1 LNHDA and CDR2 SQIVND (reference sequence). The CDR3 has 11 residues. In nucleotides, the CDR3 is TGTGCCAGTAGTATAGGACCCTTGGAGTATTTT. It specifies CASSIGPLEYF.

This clonotype was counted many times. The J gene is TRBJ1-6, the V gene TRBV4-1; D perhaps matches TRBD1 (5 bases). This CDR3 spans 16 amino acids. Trimming removed 0 bases from V and 11 bases from J, with 17 bases in between. Germline V gene sequence: CDR1 MGHRA, CDR2 YSYEKL. CDR3 loop: CASSQDQAQGSAPLHF. DNA for the CDR3: TGCGCCAGCAGCCAAGATCAGGCGCAGGGAAGTGCACCCCTCCACTTT.